A single TCR beta chain is shown here with its context. Its antigen remains unidentified. The data were obtained in a study of Ad26.COV2.S vaccination and SARS-CoV-2 variants. Turning to the study itself: Once or twice, 56 days apart, Ad26.COV2.S was delivered intramuscularly. Study findings and constraints: It is possible that the TCR breadth and depth analyses underestimated the total T cell responses. Non-spike TCR breadth did not differ much between vaccine and placebo recipients.

This sample's treatment: approximately 18 received Ad26.COV2.S at low or high dose, single or two shots; roughly 5 received placebo; per-sample allocation not given. The samples were gathered on day 63 after the first injection of vaccine or placebo. Sequencing was performed with immunoSEQ multiplex PCR; in TCRdb, only in-frame clones are kept and a portion is missing. The data contain hundreds of thousands of clones, approximately 88% of them seen just once; the ten biggest clones take up roughly 1.5%. The CDR3 loop spans 11 amino acids. Germline V gene sequence: CDR1 DFQATT, CDR2 SNEGSKA (reference sequence). V lost 6 bases and J lost 4, with 9 bases in between.

This sequence was found in a person between 18 and 59 years old who received the Ad26.COV2.S COVID-19 vaccine or a placebo. Material: peripheral blood, obtained in a trial of Ad26.COV2.S vaccine versus placebo. The chain joins TRBV20-1 to TRBJ1-1, with D possibly matching TRBD1 (5 bases). CDR3 sequence reads: CSATGTTEAFF. CDR3 in DNA: TGCAGTGCCACTGGGACCACTGAAGCTTTCTTT.